These 5 T cell receptor beta chains came from one sample sequenced in a study of cytomegalovirus exposure and HLA in healthy donors. The PCR contained 60 Vbeta and 13 Jbeta primers. The table came from immunoSEQ multiplex PCR; TCRdb's copy has only in-frame clones and leaves some out. This sample contains around 65,000 clones. The sequenced sample was PBMCs. The receptors stem from a boy between 10 and 17 years old in good health and CMV-seronegative.

The chain links TRBV19 to TRBJ1-5; perhaps TRBD1 as D (6 bases). The germline V gene encodes CDR1 LNHDA and CDR2 SQIVND (reference sequence). V was trimmed by 4 bases and J by 2 bases, leaving 15 bases between them. The CDR3 contains 16 residues. For the CDR3, the DNA is TGTGCCAGTAGTAGTTACAGGGAAGGGGGCAATCAGCCCCAGCATTTT. Its translation is CASSSYREGGNQPQHF.

V gene TRBV13 combines with J gene TRBJ2-7; 7 bases line up with TRBD1. This CDR3 spans 18 amino acids. V lost 5 bases and J lost 3; bases outside the gene matches: 19. Per the germline V gene, CDR1 is PRHDT and CDR2 is FYEKMQ (reference sequence). CDR3 loop: CASSNTQGRSPNFYEQYF. In nucleotides, the CDR3 is TGTGCCAGCAGCAATACACAGGGGCGATCCCCTAATTTCTACGAGCAGTACTTC.

The chain has TRBV7-9 and TRBJ1-5, with 9 bases fitting TRBD1. This CDR3 comprises 14 residues. From germline, CDR1 is SEHNR and CDR2 FQNEAQ (reference sequence). V was clipped by 7 bases and J by 7 bases; unmatched bases: 8. The CDR3: CASTRGQGNQPQHF. The CDR3 DNA is TGTGCCAGCACCAGGGGACAGGGAAACCAGCCCCAGCATTTT. Full variable domain (remainder filled in from reference TRBV7-9 and TRBJ1-5): DTGVSQNPRHKITKRGQNVTFRCDPISEHNRLYWYRQTLGQGPEFLTYFQNEAQLEKSRLLSDRFSAERPKGSFSTLEIQRTEQGDSAMYLCASTRGQGNQPQHFGDGTRLSIL.

The chain combines TRBV25-1 with TRBJ1-1; D gene uncertain. The CDR3 loop spans 15 amino acids. Germline V CDR1 and CDR2: MGHDK, SYGVNS. The germline V and J ends were trimmed by 6 bases and 1 base, with 15 bases remaining between them. DNA of the CDR3: TGTGCCAGCAGAACAGCGGCTTTAGAGAACACTGAAGCTTTCTTT. Its protein product is CASRTAALENTEAFF. Filled out from reference TRBV25-1 and TRBJ1-1, the complete variable domain reads EADIYQTPRYLVIGTGKKITLECSQTMGHDKMYWYQQDPGMELHLIHYSYGVNSTEKGDLSSESTVSRIRTEHFPLTLESARPSHTSQYLCASRTAALENTEAFFGQGTRLTVV.

This chain links TRBV15 with TRBJ2-3; maybe TRBD2 (5 bases). Trimming stripped 3 bases from V and 2 bases from J, with 15 bases between. There are 16 residues in the CDR3. Germline CDR1 LNHNV, CDR2 YYDKDF (reference sequence). CDR3 loop: CATSRVGLLNTDTQYF. Here the CDR3 DNA reads TGTGCCACCAGCAGGGTAGGACTGCTTAACACAGATACGCAGTATTTT.